This T cell receptor beta chain emerged from a study of T cell repertoires in aging, cancer and after chemotherapy. Study-level points and caveats: Untreated cancer patients had significantly lower blood TCR diversity than age-matched healthy donors.

V lost 0 bases to trimming and J lost 3 bases; unmatched junction nucleotides: 8. The CDR3 is 16 residues long. CDR1 is GTSNPN and CDR2 is SVGIG in the germline V gene (reference sequence). Peripheral blood genomic DNA, not sorted cells or RNA, was the template. Multiplex touch-down PCR with TRB-A/B primers amplified rearranged V-D-J TRB sequences. TCRdb independently ran MiXCR on the multiplex PCR reads; one entry per CDR3 protein. The repertoire holds over 2,000 distinct CDR3 sequences, with roughly 24% as singletons. As for this clonotype: The antigen is unknown.

V gene TRBV30 combines with J gene TRBJ2-1; TRBD2 aligns across 7 bases. Sequenced: blood. This TCR was sampled from a human donor with a solid tumor. The CDR3 region is CAWSVARGSIYNEQFF. The CDR3 nucleotides read TGTGCCTGGAGTGTGGCTCGCGGGAGTATCTACAATGAGCAGTTCTTC.